Below are 2 T cell receptor beta chains sequenced from a single sample in a study of blood T cell repertoires in COVID-19. Using immunoSEQ multiplex PCR, the repertoire was profiled, and TCRdb retains in-frame clones only, with some absent. Among approximately 210,000 clones listed, 70% to 90% were seen once. Sequenced: peripheral blood. All receptors derive from a woman in her sixties or seventies with acute or convalescent COVID-19.

The genes are TRBV5-5 and TRBJ2-2; 7 nucleotides agree with TRBD2. Germline V gene data show CDR1 as SGHKS and CDR2 as YYEKEE (reference sequence). CDR3 length: 16 amino acids. V was clipped by 4 bases and J by 4 bases; unmatched bases: 10. CDR3 protein: CASSAGRGSRTGELFF. The CDR3 region has the DNA TGTGCCAGCAGCGCGGGGAGGGGTAGTCGCACCGGGGAGCTGTTTTTT.

This chain joins TRBV9 and TRBJ1-3; tentative D call: TRBD1 (5 bases). This CDR3 is built from 15 residues. V gave up 4 bases and J gave up 3 bases, with 14 bases separating them. Looked up from germline, CDR1 is SGDLS and CDR2 is YYNGEE. The CDR3 DNA sequence: TGTGCCAGCAGCCAGGCCCGCGGGGGTGGAAACACCATATATTTT. Its protein product is CASSQARGGGNTIYF.